The 9 T cell receptor beta chains below were found in one sample sequenced in a study of cytotoxic CD8 clonotypes in ibrutinib-treated CLL. Profiled with immunoSEQ multiplex PCR; TCRdb holds only in-frame clones, not every one. Of about 130,000 clones in the sample, around 84% were seen once. The material was PBMCs, obtained after 24 months of ibrutinib treatment. These receptors originate from a human donor with chronic lymphocytic leukemia.

J is TRBJ1-2 and V is TRBV28, with D perhaps TRBD1 (6 bases). CDR1 and CDR2 (germline): MDHEN, SYDVKM. The CDR3 is 13 amino acids. Trimming left V 7 bases short and J 1 base short, with 10 bases between. The CDR3 coding sequence is TGTGCCAGCATCGACAGGCGTAACTATGGCTACACCTTC. It translates to CASIDRRNYGYTF.

The chain is built from TRBV10-1 and TRBJ2-2; D uncertain. In germline, CDR1 is WNHNN, CDR2 SYGVQD (reference sequence). The CDR3 totals 13 residues. V was clipped by 0 bases and J by 4 bases, with 3 bases between them. The CDR3 nucleotides are TGCGCCAGCAGTGAGTCTGTCACCGGGGAGCTGTTTTTT. Amino acid sequence: CASSESVTGELFF.

J is TRBJ2-5 and V is TRBV7-6; TRBD1 agrees at 12 bases. CDR3 length: 16 amino acids. With V trimmed by 5 bases and J by 6 bases, 10 bases remained unmatched. The germline gives CDR1 SGHVS, CDR2 FNYEAQ. The CDR3 sequence: CASSPSGTGGLQTQYF. The CDR3, as DNA: TGTGCCAGCAGCCCCTCCGGGACAGGGGGCTTGCAGACCCAGTACTTC.

This clone was found a few times. The chain recombines TRBV6-1 with TRBJ1-5, with 9 bases matching TRBD1. Germline CDR1 reads MNHNS; CDR2 reads SASEGT. The CDR3 extends over 15 amino acids. V was pared by 4 bases and J by 4 bases, with 5 bases of the junction left unmatched. The CDR3 DNA reads TGTGCCAGCAGTGTAAGGACAGGGGTAAATCAGCCCCAGCATTTT. This gives the protein CASSVRTGVNQPQHF.

The chain couples TRBV7-2 to TRBJ1-2, with 7 bases matching TRBD1. This CDR3 contains 14 residues. V gave up 7 bases and J gave up 8 bases; unmatched junction bases: 13. In germline, CDR1 is SGHTA, CDR2 FQGNSA. The CDR3 DNA follows: TGTGCCAGCACTACTACGGGAGGGGGCGCAGGCTACACCTTC. This gives the protein CASTTTGGGAGYTF. The whole variable domain, remainder taken from reference TRBV7-2 and TRBJ1-2, is GAGVSQSPSNKVTEKGKDVELRCDPISGHTALYWYRQSLGQGLEFLIYFQGNSAPDKSGLPSDRFSAERTGGSVSTLTIQRTQQEDSAVYLCASTTTGGGAGYTFGSGTRLTVV.

V gene TRBV5-6 combines with J gene TRBJ1-6, with D unresolved. Trimming removed 0 bases from V and 11 bases from J, with 6 bases in between. The CDR3 is 12 amino acids. CDR1 is SGHDT, CDR2 YYEEEE, per germline. This CDR3 is CASSLAGAPLHF. In DNA, the CDR3 is TGTGCCAGCAGCTTGGCCGGGGCACCCCTCCACTTT.

The V call is TRBV7-6, the J call TRBJ2-1; 10 bases agree with TRBD2. The CDR3 covers 13 residues. Germline CDR1 is SGHVS and CDR2 is FNYEAQ. Trimming at V came to 2 bases and at J to 15 bases, leaving 7 bases not matched to a gene. The CDR3 is CASSLRAGGQVFF. In DNA, the CDR3 is TGTGCCAGCAGCTTACGAGCGGGGGGGCAGGTGTTCTTC.

V gene TRBV7-7 combines with J gene TRBJ1-4; D not resolved. Germline assignment: CDR1 SSHAT and CDR2 FNYEAQ (reference sequence). Trimming cost V 1 base and J 4 bases, with 7 bases left between them. There are 14 residues in the CDR3. The CDR3 DNA reads TGTGCCAGCAGCTTAGGTGGGCTTAATGAAAAACTGTTTTTT. Protein sequence: CASSLGGLNEKLFF.

This clone turned up a few times. The gene calls are TRBV4-2 and TRBJ2-7; no reliable D call. The CDR3 runs 15 residues. Trimming pared 0 bases from V and 3 bases from J, leaving 12 bases between. Germline V lookup: CDR1 LGHNA, CDR2 YNFKEQ. CDR3 in amino acids: CASSQDPSPNYEQYF. The CDR3 DNA reads as TGTGCCAGCAGCCAAGATCCCTCACCTAACTACGAGCAGTACTTC.